This T cell receptor beta chain derives from a study of T cell changes during pregnancy in multiple sclerosis. The table came from immunoSEQ multiplex PCR; TCRdb's copy has only in-frame clones and leaves some out. The data show approximately 80,000 clones, with about 95% seen just once and 2% to 2.5% held by the top ten. Trimming left V 4 bases short and J 2 bases short, with 9 bases between. This CDR3 has 13 amino acids. Germline V gene lookup returns CDR1 SGHNT and CDR2 YYREEE (reference sequence). The source was peripheral blood, collected in the third trimester of pregnancy. The clonotype originates from a female donor with multiple sclerosis, enrolled in a pregnancy study. This chain uses TRBV5-4 with TRBJ1-2; no firm D call. CDR3 region: CASSPAGNYGYTF. The CDR3 coding sequence is TGTGCCAGCAGCCCGGCGGGGAACTATGGCTACACCTTC.